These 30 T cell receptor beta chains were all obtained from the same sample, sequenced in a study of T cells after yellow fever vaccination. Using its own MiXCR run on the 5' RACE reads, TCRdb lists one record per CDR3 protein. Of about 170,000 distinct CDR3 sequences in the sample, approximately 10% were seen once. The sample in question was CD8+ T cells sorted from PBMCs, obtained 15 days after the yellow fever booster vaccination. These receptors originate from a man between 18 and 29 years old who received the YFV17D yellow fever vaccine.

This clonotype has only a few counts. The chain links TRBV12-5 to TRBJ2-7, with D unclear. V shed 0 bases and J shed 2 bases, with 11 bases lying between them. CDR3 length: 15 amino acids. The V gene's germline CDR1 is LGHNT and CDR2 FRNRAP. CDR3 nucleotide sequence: TGTGCTAGTGGTTTGGTATTGAGATCCACCTACGAGCAGTACTTC. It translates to CASGLVLRSTYEQYF.

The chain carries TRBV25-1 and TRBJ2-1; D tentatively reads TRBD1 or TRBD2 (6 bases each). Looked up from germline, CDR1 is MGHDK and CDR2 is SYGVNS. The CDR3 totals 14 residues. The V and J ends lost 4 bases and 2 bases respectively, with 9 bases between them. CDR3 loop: CASSARGAYNEQFF. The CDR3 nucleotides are TGTGCCAGCAGTGCGAGGGGGGCCTACAATGAGCAGTTCTTC.

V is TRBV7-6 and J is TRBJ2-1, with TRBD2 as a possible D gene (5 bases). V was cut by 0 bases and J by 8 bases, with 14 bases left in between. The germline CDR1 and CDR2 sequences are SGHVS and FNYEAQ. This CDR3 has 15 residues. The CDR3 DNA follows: TGTGCCAGCAGCTTAGCGCTGAGGGCCGGCGATGAGCAGTTCTTC. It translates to CASSLALRAGDEQFF.

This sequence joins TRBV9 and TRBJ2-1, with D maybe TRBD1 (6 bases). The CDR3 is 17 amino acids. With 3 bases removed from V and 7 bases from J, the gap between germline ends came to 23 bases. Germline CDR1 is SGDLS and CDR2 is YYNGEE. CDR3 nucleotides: TGTGCCAGCAGCGAGATACAGGGCCCCCGTCATAATAATGAGCAGTTCTTC. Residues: CASSEIQGPRHNNEQFF.

The CDR3 nucleotides read TGTGCCAGCAGCTTAGTGGGCAGCGCGGGTTCCGAGCAGTACGTC. Translated: CASSLVGSAGSEQYV. V and J are TRBV7-2 and TRBJ2-7; perhaps TRBD2 as D (5 bases). Deletions cut 1 base from V and 6 bases from J, with 16 bases between. This CDR3 is 15 amino acids long. Germline V lookup: CDR1 SGHTA, CDR2 FQGNSA.

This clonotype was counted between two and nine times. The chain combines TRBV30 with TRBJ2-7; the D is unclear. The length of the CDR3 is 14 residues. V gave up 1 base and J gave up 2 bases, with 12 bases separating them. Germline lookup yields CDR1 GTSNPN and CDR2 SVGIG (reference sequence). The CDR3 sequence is CAWSDELNPYEQYF. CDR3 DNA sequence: TGTGCCTGGAGTGATGAGCTGAACCCCTACGAGCAGTACTTC.

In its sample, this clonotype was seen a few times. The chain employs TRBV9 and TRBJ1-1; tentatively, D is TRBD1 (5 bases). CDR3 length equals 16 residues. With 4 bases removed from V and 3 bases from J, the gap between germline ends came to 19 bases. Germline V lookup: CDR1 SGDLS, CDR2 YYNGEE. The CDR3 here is CASSPRTTGGDTEAFF. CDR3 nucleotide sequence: TGTGCCAGCAGCCCCAGGACCACCGGAGGGGACACTGAAGCTTTCTTT.

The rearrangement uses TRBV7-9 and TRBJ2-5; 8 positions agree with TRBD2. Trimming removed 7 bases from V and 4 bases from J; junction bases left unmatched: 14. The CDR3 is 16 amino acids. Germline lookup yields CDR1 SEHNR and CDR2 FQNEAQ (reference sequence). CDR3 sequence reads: CASTPIGGAVGETQYF. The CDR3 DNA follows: TGTGCCAGCACCCCCATCGGGGGGGCCGTGGGAGAGACCCAGTACTTC.

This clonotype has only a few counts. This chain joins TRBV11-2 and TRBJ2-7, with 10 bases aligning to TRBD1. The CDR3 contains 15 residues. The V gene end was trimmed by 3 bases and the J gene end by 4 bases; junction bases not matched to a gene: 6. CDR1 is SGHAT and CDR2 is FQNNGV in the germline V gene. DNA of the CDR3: TGTGCCAGCAGCTTCCCGGGACAGGGGTCTTACGAGCAGTACTTC. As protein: CASSFPGQGSYEQYF.

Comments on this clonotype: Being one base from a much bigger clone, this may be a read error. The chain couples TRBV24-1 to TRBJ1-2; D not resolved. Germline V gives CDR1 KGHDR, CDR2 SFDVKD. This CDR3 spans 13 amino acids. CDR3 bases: TGTGCCTCCAGTGAAACAGCAGACTATGGCTACACCTTC. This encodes CASSETADYGYTF.

The CDR3 loop is CSVQTGSDTQYF. The DNA for the CDR3 is TGCAGCGTCCAGACGGGATCAGATACGCAGTATTTT. This chain connects TRBV29-1 to TRBJ2-3; the D gene is possibly TRBD2 (5 bases). V lost 6 bases and J lost 4, with 11 bases in between. This CDR3 comprises 12 residues. Germline V gene sequence: CDR1 SQVTM, CDR2 ANQGSEA.

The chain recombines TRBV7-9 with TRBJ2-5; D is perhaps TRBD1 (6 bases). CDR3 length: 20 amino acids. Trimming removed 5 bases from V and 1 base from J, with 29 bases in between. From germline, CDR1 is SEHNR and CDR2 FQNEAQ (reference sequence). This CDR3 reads CASSQSITKPGQLAQETQYF. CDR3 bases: TGTGCCAGCAGCCAATCGATCACCAAACCGGGACAACTCGCCCAAGAGACCCAGTACTTC.

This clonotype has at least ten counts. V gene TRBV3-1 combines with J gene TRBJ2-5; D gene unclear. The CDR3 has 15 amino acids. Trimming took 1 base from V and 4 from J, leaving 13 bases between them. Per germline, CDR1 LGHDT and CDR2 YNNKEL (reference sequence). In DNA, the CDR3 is TGTGCCAGCAGCCAAGCTTTCATCCGGCGAGAGACCCAGTACTTC. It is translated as CASSQAFIRRETQYF.

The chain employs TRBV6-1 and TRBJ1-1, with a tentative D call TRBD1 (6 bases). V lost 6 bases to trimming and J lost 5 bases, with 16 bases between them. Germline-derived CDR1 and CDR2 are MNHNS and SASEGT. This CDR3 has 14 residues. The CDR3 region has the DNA TGTGCCAGCAGAGCAGGCAGGGGAGGGACTGAAGCTTTCTTT. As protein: CASRAGRGGTEAFF.

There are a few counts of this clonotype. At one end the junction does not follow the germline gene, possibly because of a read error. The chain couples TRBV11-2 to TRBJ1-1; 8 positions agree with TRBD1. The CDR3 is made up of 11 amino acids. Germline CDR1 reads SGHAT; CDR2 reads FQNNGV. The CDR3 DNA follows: TGTGCCAGCAGTTTCGGGGGACAGGTCGATTTT. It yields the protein CASSFGGQVDF.

CDR3 sequence reads: CASSPDSAWETQYF. CDR3 nucleotides: TGTGCCAGCAGCCCCGACAGTGCCTGGGAGACCCAGTACTTC. The V call is TRBV9, the J call TRBJ2-5, with D maybe TRBD1 (5 bases). Germline loops: CDR1 SGDLS, CDR2 YYNGEE. This CDR3 region has 14 residues. V was pared by 4 bases and J by 5 bases, with 15 bases between.

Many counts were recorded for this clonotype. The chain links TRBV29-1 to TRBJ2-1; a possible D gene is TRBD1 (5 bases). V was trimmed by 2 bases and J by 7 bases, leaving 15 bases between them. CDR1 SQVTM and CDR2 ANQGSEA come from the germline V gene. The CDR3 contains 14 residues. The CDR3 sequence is CSVEMPSAGNEQFF. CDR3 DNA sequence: TGCAGCGTTGAAATGCCGTCTGCAGGGAATGAGCAGTTCTTC.

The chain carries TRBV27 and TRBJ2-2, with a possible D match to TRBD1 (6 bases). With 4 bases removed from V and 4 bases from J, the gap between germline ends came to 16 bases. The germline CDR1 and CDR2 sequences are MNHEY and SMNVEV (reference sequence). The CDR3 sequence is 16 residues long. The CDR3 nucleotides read TGTGCCAGCAGTTCCTCAACAGGGCTATCCACCGGGGAGCTGTTTTTT. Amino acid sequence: CASSSSTGLSTGELFF.

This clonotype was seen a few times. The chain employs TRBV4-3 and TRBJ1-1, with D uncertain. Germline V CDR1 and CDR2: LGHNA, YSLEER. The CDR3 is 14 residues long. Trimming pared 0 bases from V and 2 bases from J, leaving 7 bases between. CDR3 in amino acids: CASSQEEENTEAFF. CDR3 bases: TGCGCCAGCAGCCAAGAGGAGGAAAACACTGAAGCTTTCTTT.

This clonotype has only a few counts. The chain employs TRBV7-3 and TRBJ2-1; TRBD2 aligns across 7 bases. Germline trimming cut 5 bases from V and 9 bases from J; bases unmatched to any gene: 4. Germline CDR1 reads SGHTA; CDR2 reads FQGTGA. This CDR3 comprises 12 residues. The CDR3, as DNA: TGTGCCAGCAGCCCCGGGGGGTCTGAGCAGTTCTTC. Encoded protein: CASSPGGSEQFF.

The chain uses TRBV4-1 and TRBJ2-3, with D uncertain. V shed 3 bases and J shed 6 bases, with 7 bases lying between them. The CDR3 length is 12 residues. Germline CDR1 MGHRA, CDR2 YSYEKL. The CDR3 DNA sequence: TGCGCCAGCAGCCATAGTCTCGATACGCAGTATTTT. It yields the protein CASSHSLDTQYF.

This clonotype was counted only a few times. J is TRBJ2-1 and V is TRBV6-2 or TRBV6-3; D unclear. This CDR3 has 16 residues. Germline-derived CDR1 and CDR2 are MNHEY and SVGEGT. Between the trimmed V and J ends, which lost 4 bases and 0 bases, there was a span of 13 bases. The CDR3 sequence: CASSSLRRSSYNEQFF. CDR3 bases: TGTGCCAGCAGTTCACTACGGCGGAGCTCCTACAATGAGCAGTTCTTC.

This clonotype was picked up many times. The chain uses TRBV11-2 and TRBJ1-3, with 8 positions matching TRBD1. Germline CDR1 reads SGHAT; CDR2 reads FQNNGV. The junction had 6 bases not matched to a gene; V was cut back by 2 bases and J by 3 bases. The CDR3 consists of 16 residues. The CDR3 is CASSLQWTGIGNTIYF. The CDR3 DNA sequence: TGTGCCAGCAGCTTACAGTGGACAGGGATTGGAAACACCATATATTTT.

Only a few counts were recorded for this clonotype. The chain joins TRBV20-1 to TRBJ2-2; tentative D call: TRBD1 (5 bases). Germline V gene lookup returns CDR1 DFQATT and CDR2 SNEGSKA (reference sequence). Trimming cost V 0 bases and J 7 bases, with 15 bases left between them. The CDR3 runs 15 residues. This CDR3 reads CSARDLEGAGGELFF. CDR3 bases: TGCAGTGCTAGAGATTTGGAAGGGGCAGGCGGGGAGCTGTTTTTT.

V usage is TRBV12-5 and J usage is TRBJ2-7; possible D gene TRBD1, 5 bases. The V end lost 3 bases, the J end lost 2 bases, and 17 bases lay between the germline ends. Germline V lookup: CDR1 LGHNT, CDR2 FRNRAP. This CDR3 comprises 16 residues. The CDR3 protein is CASGFILPGLTYEQYF. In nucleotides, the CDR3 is TGTGCTAGTGGTTTCATTCTGCCAGGGCTGACCTACGAGCAGTACTTC.

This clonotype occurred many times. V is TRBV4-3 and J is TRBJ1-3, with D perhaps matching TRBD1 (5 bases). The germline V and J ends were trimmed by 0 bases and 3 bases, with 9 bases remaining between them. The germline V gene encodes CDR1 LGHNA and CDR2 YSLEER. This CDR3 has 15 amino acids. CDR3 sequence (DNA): TGCGCCAGCAGCCAAGATGGGGCGGATGGAAACACCATATATTTT. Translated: CASSQDGADGNTIYF.

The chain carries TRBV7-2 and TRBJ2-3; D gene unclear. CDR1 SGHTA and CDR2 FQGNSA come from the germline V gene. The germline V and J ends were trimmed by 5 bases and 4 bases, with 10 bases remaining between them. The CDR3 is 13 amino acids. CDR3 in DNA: TGTGCCAGCAGCACACGCAGGTCAGATACGCAGTATTTT. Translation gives CASSTRRSDTQYF.

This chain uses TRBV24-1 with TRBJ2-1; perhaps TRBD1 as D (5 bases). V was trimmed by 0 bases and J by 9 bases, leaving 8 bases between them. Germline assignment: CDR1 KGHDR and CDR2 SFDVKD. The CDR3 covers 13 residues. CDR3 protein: CATSDLQGGEQFF. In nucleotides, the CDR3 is TGTGCCACCAGTGATTTGCAGGGTGGTGAGCAGTTCTTC.

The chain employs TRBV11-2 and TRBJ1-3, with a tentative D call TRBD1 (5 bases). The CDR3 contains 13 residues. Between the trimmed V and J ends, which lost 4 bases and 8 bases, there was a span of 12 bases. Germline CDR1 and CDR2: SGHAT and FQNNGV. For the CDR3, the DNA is TGTGCCAGCAGCTCAAGGGGTTGGGACACCATATATTTT. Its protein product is CASSSRGWDTIYF.

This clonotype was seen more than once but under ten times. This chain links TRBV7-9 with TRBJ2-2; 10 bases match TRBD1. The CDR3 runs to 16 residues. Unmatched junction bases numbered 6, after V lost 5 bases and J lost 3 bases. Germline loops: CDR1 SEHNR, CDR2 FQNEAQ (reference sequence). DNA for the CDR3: TGTGCCAGCAGCCGTCCCGGGACAGGGGACACCGGGGAGCTGTTTTTT. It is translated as CASSRPGTGDTGELFF.